Given below is one T cell receptor beta chain in context. This sample was taken from a study of blood T cell repertoires in COVID-19. Study-level background: Donors in the United States, Italy and Spain gave samples during acute or convalescent COVID-19.

The repertoire was sequenced with immunoSEQ multiplex PCR; TCRdb's copy has only in-frame clones and lacks some. The sample lists some 350,000 clones, around nine tenths seen once, with around 3.3% in the top ten. This CDR3 has 13 amino acids. Trimming removed 6 bases at V and 6 bases at J, with 12 bases between. Material: peripheral blood. The clonotype was recovered from a woman between 18 and 29 years old who had recovered from COVID-19. This chain connects TRBV12-3 or TRBV12-4 to TRBJ2-1, with D perhaps matching TRBD2 (6 bases). Here the CDR3 reads CASSLSGGNEQFF. DNA of the CDR3: TGTGCCAGCAGCCTTAGCGGAGGCAATGAGCAGTTCTTC.